This entry lists 8 T cell receptor beta chains sequenced from one sample in a study of T cell responses to AZD1222 COVID-19 vaccine. Measured with immunoSEQ multiplex PCR; TCRdb has only the in-frame clones, and not every one. The data contain roughly 60,000 clones, 70% to 80% of them singletons. Sequenced material: peripheral blood, taken 28 days after the second AZD1222 dose. The receptors shown here come from an adult who received the AZD1222 COVID-19 vaccine.

The genes are TRBV11-2 and TRBJ2-1; D is ambiguous. Germline CDR1 is SGHAT and CDR2 is FQNNGV. The CDR3 runs 12 residues. With 3 bases removed from V and 7 bases from J, the gap between germline ends came to 7 bases. The CDR3 sequence: CASSFSKNEQFF. In DNA, the CDR3 is TGTGCCAGCAGCTTTAGTAAGAATGAGCAGTTCTTC.

About this clone itself: Other DNA sequences within the sample encode an identical CDR3. This chain links TRBV7-9 with TRBJ1-2; a possible D gene is TRBD1 (5 bases). Deletions cut 1 base from V and 6 bases from J, with 6 bases between. The CDR3 sequence is 12 residues long. Germline V gene data show CDR1 as SEHNR and CDR2 as FQNEAQ (reference sequence). In nucleotides, the CDR3 is TGTGCCAGCAGCTTAGAAGGGGATGGCTACACCTTC. This sequence encodes CASSLEGDGYTF.

This chain connects TRBV19 to TRBJ2-3, with D perhaps matching TRBD2 (5 bases). The germline V gene has CDR1 LNHDA and CDR2 SQIVND (reference sequence). The CDR3 contains 13 residues. The V and J ends lost 3 bases and 6 bases respectively, with 10 bases between them. As DNA, the CDR3 is TGTGCCAGTAGTATTTCCGGGGAGGATACGCAGTATTTT. This codes for CASSISGEDTQYF.

The gene calls are TRBV5-5 and TRBJ2-7, with 7 bases fitting TRBD2. V gave up 2 bases and J gave up 5 bases; unmatched junction bases: 7. The CDR3 consists of 14 residues. CDR1 is SGHKS and CDR2 is YYEKEE in the germline V gene (reference sequence). The CDR3: CASSFLVGRDEQYF. In DNA, the CDR3 is TGTGCCAGCAGCTTTCTCGTGGGGAGGGACGAGCAGTACTTC.

The chain recombines TRBV20-1 with TRBJ2-7; D is perhaps TRBD2 (5 bases). V was clipped by 3 bases and J by 7 bases, with 10 bases between them. Germline lookup yields CDR1 DFQATT and CDR2 SNEGSKA (reference sequence). This CDR3 spans 11 amino acids. Here the CDR3 reads CSARGGGEQYF. The DNA of the CDR3 is TGCAGTGCTAGGGGTGGAGGAGAGCAGTACTTC.

J is TRBJ2-1 and V is TRBV14, with TRBD2 matching over 13 bases. The CDR3 is 17 residues long. The ends lost 0 bases at V and 7 bases at J; junction bases unmatched: 6. Germline values: CDR1 SGHDN, CDR2 FVKESK. The CDR3 nucleotides read TGTGCCAGCAGCCAAGACGGACTAGCGGGGGTATCTAATGAGCAGTTCTTC. This encodes CASSQDGLAGVSNEQFF.

This chain uses TRBV6-6 with TRBJ2-7, with D perhaps TRBD1 (5 bases). In germline, CDR1 is MNHNY, CDR2 SVGAGI (reference sequence). V lost 5 bases and J lost 0, with 11 bases in between. This CDR3 comprises 14 residues. Here the CDR3 reads CASSKTASSYEQYF. CDR3 sequence (DNA): TGTGCCAGCAGTAAGACAGCAAGCTCCTACGAGCAGTACTTC.

V and J are TRBV7-6 and TRBJ1-5, with a possible D match to TRBD1 (5 bases). The CDR3 is made up of 13 amino acids. V shed 4 bases and J shed 7 bases, with 11 bases lying between them. Germline lookup yields CDR1 SGHVS and CDR2 FNYEAQ. This CDR3 is CASSSGAQQPQHF. CDR3 DNA: TGTGCCAGCAGCTCCGGGGCCCAGCAGCCCCAGCATTTT.